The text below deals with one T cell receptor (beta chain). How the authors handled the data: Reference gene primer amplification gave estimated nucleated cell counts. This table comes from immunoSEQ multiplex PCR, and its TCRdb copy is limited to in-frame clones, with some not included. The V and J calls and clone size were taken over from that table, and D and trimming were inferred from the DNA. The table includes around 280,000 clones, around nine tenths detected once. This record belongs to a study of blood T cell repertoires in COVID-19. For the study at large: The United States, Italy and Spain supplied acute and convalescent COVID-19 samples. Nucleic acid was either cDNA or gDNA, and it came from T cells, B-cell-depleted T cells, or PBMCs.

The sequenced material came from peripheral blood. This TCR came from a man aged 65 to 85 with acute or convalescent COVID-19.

Here the CDR3 reads CATSDMVRGHATDTQYF. CDR3 sequence (DNA): TGTGCCACCAGTGATATGGTCAGGGGCCATGCCACAGATACGCAGTATTTT. This chain connects TRBV24-1 to TRBJ2-3; weak D call: TRBD1 (6 bases). Germline CDR1 and CDR2: KGHDR and SFDVKD. Trimming pared 3 bases from V and 2 bases from J, leaving 17 bases between. The CDR3 runs to 17 residues.